The sample holds a few counts of the clone carrying this T cell receptor (beta chain). Its specificity is not known. PCR involved 60 Vbeta and 13 Jbeta primers. Sequenced by immunoSEQ multiplex PCR; TCRdb stores in-frame clones only, minus some. The table records 140,000 to 150,000 clones, 65% to 85% of them present only once. The sample comes from a study of cytomegalovirus exposure and HLA in healthy donors. Points from the study as a whole: A later analysis found most CMV-associated TCR beta chains apparently HLA-restricted. Presence/absence analyses took donor sequencing depth as roughly uniform. Researchers catalogued over 150 TCR beta chains as cytomegalovirus-associated. Earlier analysis looked at TCR beta V segments, and most were productive about 87% or about 30% of the time.

This CDR3 has 13 residues. Deletions cut 4 bases from V and 2 bases from J, with 8 bases between. The germline V gene has CDR1 SGHDN and CDR2 FVKESK. The receptor comes from a man under 40 in good health and CMV-seronegative. V and J are TRBV14 and TRBJ1-2, with D unclear. Sequencing was performed on PBMCs. CDR3 DNA sequence: TGTGCCAGCAGCCCTACCCCGAACTATGGCTACACCTTC. Its protein is CASSPTPNYGYTF.